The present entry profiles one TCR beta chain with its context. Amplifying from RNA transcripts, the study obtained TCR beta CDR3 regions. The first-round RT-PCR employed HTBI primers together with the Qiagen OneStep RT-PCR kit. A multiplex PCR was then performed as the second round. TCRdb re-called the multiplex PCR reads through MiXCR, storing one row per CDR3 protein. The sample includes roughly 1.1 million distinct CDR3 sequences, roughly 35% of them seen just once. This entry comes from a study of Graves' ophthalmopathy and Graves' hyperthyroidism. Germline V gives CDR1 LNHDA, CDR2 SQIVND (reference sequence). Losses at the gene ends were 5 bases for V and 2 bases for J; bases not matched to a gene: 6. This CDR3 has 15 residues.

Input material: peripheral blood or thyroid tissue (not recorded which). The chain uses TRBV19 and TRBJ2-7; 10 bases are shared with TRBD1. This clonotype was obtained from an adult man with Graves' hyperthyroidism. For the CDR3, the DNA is TGTGCCAGTAGTGCGGCCGGGACAGGGGCCTACGAGCAGTACTTC. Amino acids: CASSAAGTGAYEQYF.